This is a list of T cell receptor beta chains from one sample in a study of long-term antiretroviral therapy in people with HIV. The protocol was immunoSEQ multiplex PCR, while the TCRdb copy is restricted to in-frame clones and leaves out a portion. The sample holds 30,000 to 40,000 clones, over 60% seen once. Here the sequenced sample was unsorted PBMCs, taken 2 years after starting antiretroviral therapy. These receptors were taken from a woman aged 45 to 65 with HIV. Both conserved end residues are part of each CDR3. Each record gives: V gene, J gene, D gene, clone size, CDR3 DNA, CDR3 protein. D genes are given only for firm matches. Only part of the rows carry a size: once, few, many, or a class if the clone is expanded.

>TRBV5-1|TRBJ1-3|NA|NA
TGCGCCAGCAGCACGGAGACGGGATCTGGAAACACCATATATTTT
CASSTETGSGNTIYF
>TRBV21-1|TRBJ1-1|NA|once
TGTGCCAGCAACCTAAACCGAAGGAACACTGAAGCTTTCTTT
CASNLNRRNTEAFF
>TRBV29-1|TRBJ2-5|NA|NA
TGCAGCGTGGTCCGGACGAAGGGAGAGACCCAGTACTTC
CSVVRTKGETQYF
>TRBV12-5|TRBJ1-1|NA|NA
TGTGCTAGTGGGGGTGCCCCAGGTGAAGCTTTCTTT
CASGGAPGEAFF
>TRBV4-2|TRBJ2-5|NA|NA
TGTGCCAGCAGCCAAGAACTAGCCTCAGAGACCCAGTACTTC
CASSQELASETQYF
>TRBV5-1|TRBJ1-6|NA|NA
TGCGCCAGCAGCCGAGCAGGACCTAATTCACCCCTCCACTTT
CASSRAGPNSPLHF
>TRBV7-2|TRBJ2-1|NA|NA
TGTGCCAGCAGCTTAGCGACCTCCGAGTGGAATGAGCAGTTCTTC
CASSLATSEWNEQFF
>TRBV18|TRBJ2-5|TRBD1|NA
TGTGCCAGCTCACCACCCGACAGGGACGAGACCCAGTACTTC
CASSPPDRDETQYF
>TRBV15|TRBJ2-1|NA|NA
TGTGCCACCAGCAGAGGACAGACGAGCTCCTACAATGAGCAGTTCTTC
CATSRGQTSSYNEQFF
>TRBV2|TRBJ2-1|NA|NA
TGTGCCAGCAGTGAAAGAATCTGGGACAATGAGCAGTTCTTC
CASSERIWDNEQFF
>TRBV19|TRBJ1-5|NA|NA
TGTGCCAGTAGAAGTTGGGCAGGGCTTCCTCAGCCCCAGCATTTT
CASRSWAGLPQPQHF
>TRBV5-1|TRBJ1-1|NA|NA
TGCGCCAGCACCTCTGATACTGAAGCTTTCTTT
CASTSDTEAFF
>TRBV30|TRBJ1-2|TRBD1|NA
TGTGCCTGGAGTCCAGGGGGGAACTATGGCTACACCTTC
CAWSPGGNYGYTF
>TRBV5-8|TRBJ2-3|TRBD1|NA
TGTGCCAGCAGCTCAGAGGGGACAGGGACAGATACGCAGTATTTT
CASSSEGTGTDTQYF
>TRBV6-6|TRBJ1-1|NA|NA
TGTGCCAGCACTCGGGGTGATAAAGCTTTCTTT
CASTRGDKAFF
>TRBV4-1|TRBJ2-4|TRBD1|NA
TGCGCCAGCAGCCAACCTGGACAGGGCAAAGCCAAAAACATTCAGTACTTC
CASSQPGQGKAKNIQYF
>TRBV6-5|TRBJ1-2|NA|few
TGTGCCAGCACCAGGGGCGGAAACTATGGCTACACCTTC
CASTRGGNYGYTF
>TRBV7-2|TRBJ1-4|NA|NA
TGTGCCAGCAGCGGCCGACCCTTACTTAATGAAAAACTGTTTTTT
CASSGRPLLNEKLFF
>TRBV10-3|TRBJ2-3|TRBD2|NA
TGTGCCATCAGTGATTCCAGCGGGGGGGCCACAGATACGCAGTATTTT
CAISDSSGGATDTQYF
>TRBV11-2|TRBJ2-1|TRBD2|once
TGTGCCAGCAGCCTAAGGTCGACTAGCGGGGGGGCGGATGAGCAGTTCTTC
CASSLRSTSGGADEQFF
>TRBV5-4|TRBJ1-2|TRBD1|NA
TGTGCCAGCAGCTTAGGACAGGGCCCCCGGTATGGCTACACCTTC
CASSLGQGPRYGYTF
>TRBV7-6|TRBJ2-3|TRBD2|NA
TGTGCCAGCAGCTTAGGGACTAGCGGGGCGACAGATACGCAGTATTTT
CASSLGTSGATDTQYF
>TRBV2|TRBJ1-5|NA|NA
TGTGCCAGCATCCGGGACACCAGCAATCAGCCCCAGCATTTT
CASIRDTSNQPQHF
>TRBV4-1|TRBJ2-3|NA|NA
TGCGCCAGCAGCCGGAGGGAACGGACGGATACTAGCACAGATACGCAGTATTTT
CASSRRERTDTSTDTQYF
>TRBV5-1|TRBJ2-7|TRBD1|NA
TGCGCCAGCACCCCGGGACAGGGGTGGGGCGAGCAGTACTTC
CASTPGQGWGEQYF
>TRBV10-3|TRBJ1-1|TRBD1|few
TGTGCCATCAGAACCACAGGGGGGTACACTGAAGCTTTCTTT
CAIRTTGGYTEAFF
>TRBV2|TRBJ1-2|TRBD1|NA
TGTGCCAGCTTAATACAGGGGGCCGATTCGAATGGCTACACCTTC
CASLIQGADSNGYTF
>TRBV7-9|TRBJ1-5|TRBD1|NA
TGTGCCAGCAGCTTATCCGGACAGGGGGCGGCTCAGCCCCAGCATTTT
CASSLSGQGAAQPQHF
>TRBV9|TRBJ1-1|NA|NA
TGTGCCAGCAGCGGGAGGCCATTGGGGAGGAACACTGAAGCTTTCTTT
CASSGRPLGRNTEAFF
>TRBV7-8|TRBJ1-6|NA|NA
TGTGCCAGCAGCTCCGGGTACTATAATTCACCCCTCCACTTT
CASSSGYYNSPLHF